This TCR beta chain was recovered during a study of blood T cell repertoires in COVID-19. For the study at large: Acute-phase and convalescent COVID-19 samples originated in the United States, Italy and Spain. Sources were T cells, B-cell-depleted T cells, or PBMCs; the material itself was cDNA or gDNA.

The CDR3 has 16 residues. Germline trimming cut 3 bases from V and 0 bases from J; bases unmatched to any gene: 3. CDR1 is SGHAT and CDR2 is FQNNGV in the germline V gene. The authors' processing: Amplification with reference gene primers provided the estimates of nucleated cell counts. The table came from immunoSEQ multiplex PCR; TCRdb's copy has only in-frame clones and leaves some out. V, J and clone size are taken as reported in that table, and D and trimming were inferred from the DNA itself. The sample has fewer than 100,000 clones; 88% are singletons. V gene TRBV11-2 combines with J gene TRBJ1-1; 11 bases match TRBD1. Material: peripheral blood. The receptor comes from a human donor in a cohort sampled during active COVID-19. The CDR3: CASSFGQGAVNTEAFF. The CDR3 nucleotides are TGTGCCAGCAGCTTCGGACAGGGGGCAGTGAACACTGAAGCTTTCTTT.